The 19 T cell receptor beta chains presented below share a single source sample, sequenced in a study of cytomegalovirus exposure and HLA in healthy donors. A multiplex PCR was run with 60 Vbeta primers and 13 Jbeta primers. The method was immunoSEQ multiplex PCR; TCRdb's version includes in-frame clones alone and lacks a portion of them. The data contain 110,000 to 150,000 clones, roughly 65% of them seen just once; the ten biggest clones take up 1.5% to 2%. Sequenced: PBMCs. These receptor sequences come from a woman younger than 45 in good health and CMV-seronegative.

The chain carries TRBV10-3 and TRBJ2-3, with TRBD2 as a possible D gene (6 bases). V was trimmed by 7 bases and J by 1 base, leaving 12 bases between them. The CDR3 length is 14 residues. Germline assignment: CDR1 ENHRY and CDR2 SYGVKD. The CDR3 DNA sequence: TGTGCCATCACCCCGGACTACCGCACAGATACGCAGTATTTT. Protein product: CAITPDYRTDTQYF.

This clone was observed a handful of times. CDR3 DNA sequence: TGTGCCAGCTCCCGGGGGGGAATAGATGAGCAGTTCTTC. The encoded protein is CASSRGGIDEQFF. The rearrangement links TRBV2 to TRBJ2-1, with 8 bases fitting TRBD2. The CDR3 sequence is 13 residues long. J lost 8 bases, V lost 8 bases, and 8 bases had no gene match. Germline V gene data show CDR1 as SNHLY and CDR2 as FYNNEI.

Turning to this clone: The sample carries other DNA sequences with the same CDR3. The chain has TRBV6-1 and TRBJ1-6; 7 nucleotides agree with TRBD1. Germline V gene sequence: CDR1 MNHNS, CDR2 SASEGT. This CDR3 spans 14 amino acids. V gave up 8 bases and J gave up 9 bases; unmatched junction bases: 10. CDR3 coding DNA: TGTGCCAGCTGCCCTACAGGGGAAAGTTCACCCCTCCACTTT. Residues: CASCPTGESSPLHF.

The rearrangement uses TRBV27 and TRBJ2-7; 12 bases are a match to TRBD2. J lost 6 bases, V lost 3 bases, and 6 bases had no gene match. The CDR3 totals 15 residues. CDR1 and CDR2 from the germline V gene are MNHEY and SMNVEV (reference sequence). CDR3 nucleotide sequence: TGTGCCAGCAGTTTTCAGACTAGCGGGAGTTCCGAGCAGTACTTC. This codes for CASSFQTSGSSEQYF.

The V and J genes are TRBV6-5 and TRBJ1-2; D remains ambiguous. V was clipped by 7 bases and J by 8 bases, with 20 bases between them. Germline CDR1 and CDR2: MNHEY and SVGAGI. CDR3 length: 14 residues. DNA of the CDR3: TGTGCCAGCACCATTGGAATGGGAGGTGGAGGCTACACCTTC. Its translation is CASTIGMGGGGYTF.

This chain uses TRBV6-6 with TRBJ2-7; 7 bases agree with TRBD1. This CDR3 is built from 15 residues. Looked up from germline, CDR1 is MNHNY and CDR2 is SVGAGI (reference sequence). With V trimmed by 4 bases and J by 4 bases, 10 bases remained unmatched. The CDR3 sequence: CASSSLGQTFYEQYV. In DNA form, the CDR3 reads TGTGCCAGCAGTTCCCTGGGACAGACCTTTTACGAGCAGTACGTC.

The chain couples TRBV21-1 to TRBJ2-1; TRBD1 reflects the table's D call only, with no check against the DNA. TRBV21-1 is deemed a pseudogene. The length of the CDR3 is 18 residues. The CDR3 loop is CASSKVFGTGGFYNEQFF. The DNA for the CDR3 is TGTGCCAGCAGCAAAGTATTTGGGACAGGGGGTTTCTACAATGAGCAGTTCTTC.

The count of this clone is one. This sequence joins TRBV28 and TRBJ2-7; 8 nucleotides match TRBD2. Germline assignment: CDR1 MDHEN and CDR2 SYDVKM. With 6 bases clipped from V and 4 bases from J, the junction kept 17 bases outside the gene matches. The length of the CDR3 is 17 residues. CDR3 nucleotides: TGTGCCAGCAGCCCTAGTTCGGGGGGGAGGCCCTATTACGAGCAGTACGTC. Its protein product is CASSPSSGGRPYYEQYV.

The rearrangement links TRBV9 to TRBJ1-1; D gene uncertain. Germline lookup yields CDR1 SGDLS and CDR2 YYNGEE. Trimming took 1 base from V and 5 from J, leaving 12 bases between them. CDR3 length: 14 residues. The CDR3 loop is CASSVIGRGTEAFF. The CDR3 bases are TGTGCCAGCAGCGTAATAGGTCGGGGTACTGAAGCTTTCTTT. Together with reference TRBV9 and TRBJ1-1, the CDR3 gives the full variable domain: DSGVTQTPKHLITATGQRVTLRCSPRSGDLSVYWYQQSLDQGLQFLIQYYNGEERAKGNILERFSAQQFPDLHSELNLSSLELGDSALYFCASSVIGRGTEAFFGQGTRLTVV.

This clone was picked up a small number of times. The V gene is TRBV6-5, the J gene TRBJ1-2; 7 positions match TRBD1. Per germline, CDR1 MNHEY and CDR2 SVGAGI. CDR3 size: 14 residues. V shed 6 bases and J 5 bases; nucleotides not matched to a gene: 9. CDR3 coding DNA: TGTGCCAGCAGGGATCCGGGACAGCCGTATGGCTACACCTTC. Amino acid sequence: CASRDPGQPYGYTF.

The chain joins TRBV6-5 to TRBJ1-2, with TRBD1 identical over 7 bases. This CDR3 is built from 14 residues. The germline V gene encodes CDR1 MNHEY and CDR2 SVGAGI. Trimming cost V 6 bases and J 8 bases; bases outside gene matches: 12. CDR3 region: CASSPDRDHRGYTF. Written as DNA, the CDR3 is TGTGCCAGCAGCCCTGACAGGGATCATAGGGGCTACACCTTC.

The rearrangement uses TRBV20-1 and TRBJ2-1; D may be TRBD2 (6 bases). The CDR3 is made up of 11 amino acids. Germline V gene data show CDR1 as DFQATT and CDR2 as SNEGSKA (reference sequence). V lost 6 bases and J 12 bases, leaving 15 bases between the germline ends. The CDR3 sequence is CSAPTSMGQFF. The CDR3 nucleotides are TGCAGTGCCCCAACTAGCATGGGGCAGTTCTTC.

This clone was seen only a few times. The CDR3 sequence is CAISMTSGDTYEQYF. In DNA form, the CDR3 reads TGTGCCATCAGTATGACTAGCGGGGATACCTACGAGCAGTACTTC. This chain uses TRBV10-3 with TRBJ2-7; 11 bases are shared with TRBD2. The CDR3 totals 15 residues. Germline V gene sequence: CDR1 ENHRY, CDR2 SYGVKD. The J segment lost 2 bases and the V segment lost 5 bases, leaving 5 bases of the junction unmatched.

The chain combines TRBV15 with TRBJ2-7; TRBD2 is a possible D gene (6 bases). Looked up from germline, CDR1 is LNHNV and CDR2 is YYDKDF (reference sequence). The V end was cut by 5 bases, the J end by 2 bases, with 10 bases between. This CDR3 contains 13 residues. The CDR3 here is CATSGGLPYEQYF. The CDR3 region has the DNA TGTGCCACCAGCGGGGGACTTCCCTACGAGCAGTACTTC.

The V call is TRBV19, the J call TRBJ1-2; TRBD1 is a possible D gene (5 bases). This CDR3 contains 12 residues. Germline V gene lookup returns CDR1 LNHDA and CDR2 SQIVND (reference sequence). Trimming took off 9 bases at V and 6 bases at J, with 14 bases between the two ends. The CDR3 protein is CASRPGVDGYTF. The CDR3 DNA is TGTGCCAGCCGGCCGGGGGTTGATGGCTACACCTTC.

This chain joins TRBV2 and TRBJ2-7; 15 bases agree with TRBD2. Germline lookup yields CDR1 SNHLY and CDR2 FYNNEI. V shed 6 bases and J 5 bases; nucleotides not matched to a gene: 5. CDR3 size: 15 residues. The CDR3 reads CASRFGLAGGNEQYF. CDR3 coding DNA: TGTGCCAGCAGATTCGGACTAGCGGGAGGGAACGAGCAGTACTTC.

The rearrangement links TRBV6-1 to TRBJ2-7; maybe TRBD1 (6 bases). Germline CDR1 is MNHNS and CDR2 is SASEGT. Deletions cut 7 bases from V and 3 bases from J, with 10 bases between. The CDR3 extends over 12 amino acids. The CDR3 coding sequence is TGTGCCAGCACTATGGACAGCTACGAGCAGTACTTC. This encodes CASTMDSYEQYF.

The chain links TRBV7-6 to TRBJ1-1, with 7 bases matching TRBD1. V shed 5 bases, J shed 2 bases, and the junction held 5 bases outside the gene matches. Germline V lookup: CDR1 SGHVS, CDR2 FNYEAQ. The CDR3 has 14 amino acids. CDR3 sequence (DNA): TGTGCCAGCAGCACGAGACAGGGTAACACTGAAGCTTTCTTT. Translating gives CASSTRQGNTEAFF.

In DNA, the CDR3 is TGTGCCAGCAGCAACCTCCGGGACAGGGGCCACGAGCAGTACTTC. Residues: CASSNLRDRGHEQYF. V and J are TRBV6-5 and TRBJ2-7; 10 nucleotides match TRBD1. Germline CDR1 MNHEY, CDR2 SVGAGI. J gave up 5 bases and V 6 bases, and 10 bases lay outside the gene matches. The CDR3 is 15 amino acids.